This T cell receptor (beta chain) was found in a study of CD8 T cells in ankylosing spondylitis (dated by TCRdb to the late 2010s). Background for the entire study: The study set out to find disease-linked TCR variants by profiling T cell receptor beta repertoires in ankylosing spondylitis patients and healthy donors. In total, the full study cohort was made up of 95 to 110 healthy donors and about two dozen ankylosing spondylitis patients. Peripheral blood was sampled, and synovial fluid was additionally collected from ankylosing spondylitis patients.

The CDR3 numbers 14 residues from cysteine through phenylalanine. Just CDR3 DNA is preserved here, 42 bases in frame from base 1. V trim: 6 bases; J trim: 11 bases; unmatched bases: 9. CDR1 and CDR2 are read off the germline V gene (reference sequence) as DFQATT and SNEGSKA. Notes on this clonotype: Its binding antigen is unknown. Base quality data are lacking; no much larger clone is found one base away.

The full study reports these points: A TCR beta motif of about 8 highly homologous amino acid variants appeared characteristic of blood from ankylosing spondylitis patients. The disease-linked clones were reported as significantly enriched in matched synovial fluid samples from ankylosing spondylitis patients. In peripheral blood, the disease-linked clones were found at relatively low frequencies and had a CD8+ phenotype. Some motif variants had previously been reported in the synovial fluid and blood of reactive arthritis patients, which suggests shared mechanisms of disease initiation.

The sample was run on an Illumina HiSeq 2500. Quantitative 5'-RACE with molecular barcodes was used to prepare TCR beta libraries. The original methods were these. Disease-linked TCR variants were identified with a new computational method built on a probabilistic model of VDJ rearrangement. TCRdb trimmed public reads at Q25 via fastp, called clones via MiXCR and kept in-frame beta chains. A single entry per CDR3 protein holds the most common genes and DNA from its merged rows. TCRdb, not the original authors, processed these V and J calls. The sample records 400,000 or so distinct CDR3 sequences, 25% to 30% of which are singletons. Of the sample, 0.89% is held by the ten largest clones.

This chain is built from TRBV20-1 and TRBJ2-4; 14 of the junction bases match TRBD2. The sample comprised blood, either unsorted or a sorted T cell fraction (not recorded which). The clonotype was recovered from a male donor with ankylosing spondylitis. The DNA is TGCAGTGCCCTGACTAGCGGGAGGGCCTCTTTTCAGTACTTC. Its protein is CSALTSGRASFQYF.